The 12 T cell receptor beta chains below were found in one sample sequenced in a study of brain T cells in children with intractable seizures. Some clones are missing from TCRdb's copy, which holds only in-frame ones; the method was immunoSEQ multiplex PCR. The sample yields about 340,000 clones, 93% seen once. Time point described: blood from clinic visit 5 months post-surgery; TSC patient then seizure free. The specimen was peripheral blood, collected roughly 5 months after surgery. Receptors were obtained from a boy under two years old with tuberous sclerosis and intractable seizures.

This CDR3 reads CAWSVNQGVYEQYF. CDR3 in DNA: TGTGCCTGGAGTGTAAATCAGGGGGTTTACGAGCAGTACTTC. The J gene is TRBJ2-7, the V gene TRBV30; 7 bases agree with TRBD1. Germline CDR1 reads GTSNPN; CDR2 reads SVGIG (reference sequence). This CDR3 has 14 residues. V trimming: 0 bases; J trimming: 4 bases; junction bases outside the gene matches: 6.

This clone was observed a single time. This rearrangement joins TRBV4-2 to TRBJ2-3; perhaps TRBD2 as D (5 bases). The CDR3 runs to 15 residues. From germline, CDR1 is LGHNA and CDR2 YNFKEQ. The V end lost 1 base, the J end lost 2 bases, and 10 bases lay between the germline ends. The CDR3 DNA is TGTGCCAGCAGCCAAGGGCTAGCCTCCACAGATACGCAGTATTTT. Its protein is CASSQGLASTDTQYF.

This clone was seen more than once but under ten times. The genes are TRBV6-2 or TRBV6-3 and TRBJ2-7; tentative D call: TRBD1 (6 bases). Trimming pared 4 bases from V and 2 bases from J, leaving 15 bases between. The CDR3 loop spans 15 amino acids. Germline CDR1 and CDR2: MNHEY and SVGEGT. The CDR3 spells CASSSTSGHTYEQYF. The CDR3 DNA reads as TGTGCCAGCAGTTCCACCTCGGGACACACCTACGAGCAGTACTTC.

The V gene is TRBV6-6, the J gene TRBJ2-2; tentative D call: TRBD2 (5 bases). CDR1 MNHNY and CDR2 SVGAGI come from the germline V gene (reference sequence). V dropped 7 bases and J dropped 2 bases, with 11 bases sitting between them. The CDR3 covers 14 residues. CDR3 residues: CASIGVRNTGELFF. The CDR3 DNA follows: TGTGCCAGCATCGGGGTCCGTAACACCGGGGAGCTGTTTTTT.

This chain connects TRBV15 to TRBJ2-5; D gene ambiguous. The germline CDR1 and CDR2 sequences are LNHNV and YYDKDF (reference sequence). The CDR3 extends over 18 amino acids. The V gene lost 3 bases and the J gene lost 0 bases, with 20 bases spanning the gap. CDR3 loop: CATSRSVPGPSNQETQYF. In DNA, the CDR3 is TGTGCCACCAGCAGGTCGGTTCCGGGCCCCTCCAACCAAGAGACCCAGTACTTC.

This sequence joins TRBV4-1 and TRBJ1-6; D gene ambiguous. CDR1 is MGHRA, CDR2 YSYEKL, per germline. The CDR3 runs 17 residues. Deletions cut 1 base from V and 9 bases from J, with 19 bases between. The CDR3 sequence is CASSQGGLREGTSPLHF. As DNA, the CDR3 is TGCGCCAGCAGCCAAGGAGGTCTTAGGGAGGGTACTTCACCCCTCCACTTT.

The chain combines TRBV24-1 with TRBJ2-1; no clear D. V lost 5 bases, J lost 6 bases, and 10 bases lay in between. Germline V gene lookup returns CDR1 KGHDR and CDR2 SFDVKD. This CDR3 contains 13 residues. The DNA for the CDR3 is TGTGCCACCAGTGCGGATCACCTCAATGAGCAGTTCTTC. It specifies CATSADHLNEQFF.

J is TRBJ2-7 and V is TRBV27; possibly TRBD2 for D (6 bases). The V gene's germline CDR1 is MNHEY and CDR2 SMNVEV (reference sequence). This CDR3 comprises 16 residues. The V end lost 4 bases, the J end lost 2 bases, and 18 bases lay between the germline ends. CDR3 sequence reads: CASSYDGEDGAYEQYF. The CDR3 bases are TGTGCCAGCAGTTACGACGGGGAGGACGGTGCCTACGAGCAGTACTTC.

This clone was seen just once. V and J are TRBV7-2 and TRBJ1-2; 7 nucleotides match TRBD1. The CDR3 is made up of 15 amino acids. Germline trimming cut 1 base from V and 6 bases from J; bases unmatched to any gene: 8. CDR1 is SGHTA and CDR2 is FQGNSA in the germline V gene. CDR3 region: CASSLEATGWDGYTF. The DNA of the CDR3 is TGTGCCAGCAGCTTAGAAGCGACAGGGTGGGATGGCTACACCTTC.

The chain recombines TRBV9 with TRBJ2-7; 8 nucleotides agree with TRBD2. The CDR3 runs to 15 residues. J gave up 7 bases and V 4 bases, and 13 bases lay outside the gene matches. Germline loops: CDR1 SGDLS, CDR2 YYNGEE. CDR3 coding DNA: TGTGCCAGCAGCCCAGGTGTCAGCGGGAGAGTGGAGCAGTACTTC. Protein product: CASSPGVSGRVEQYF.

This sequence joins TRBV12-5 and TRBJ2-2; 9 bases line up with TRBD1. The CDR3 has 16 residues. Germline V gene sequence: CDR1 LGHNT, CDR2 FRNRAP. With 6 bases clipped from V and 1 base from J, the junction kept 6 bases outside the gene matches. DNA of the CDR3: TGTGCTAGTGGGTTCCGGGGACAGGGGAACACCGGGGAGCTGTTTTTT. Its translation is CASGFRGQGNTGELFF.

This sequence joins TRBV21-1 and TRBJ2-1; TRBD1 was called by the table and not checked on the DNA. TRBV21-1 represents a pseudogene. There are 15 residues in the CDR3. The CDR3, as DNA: TGTGCCAGCAGCCACCCAGGGAACATCCACAATGAGCAGTTCTTC. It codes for CASSHPGNIHNEQFF.